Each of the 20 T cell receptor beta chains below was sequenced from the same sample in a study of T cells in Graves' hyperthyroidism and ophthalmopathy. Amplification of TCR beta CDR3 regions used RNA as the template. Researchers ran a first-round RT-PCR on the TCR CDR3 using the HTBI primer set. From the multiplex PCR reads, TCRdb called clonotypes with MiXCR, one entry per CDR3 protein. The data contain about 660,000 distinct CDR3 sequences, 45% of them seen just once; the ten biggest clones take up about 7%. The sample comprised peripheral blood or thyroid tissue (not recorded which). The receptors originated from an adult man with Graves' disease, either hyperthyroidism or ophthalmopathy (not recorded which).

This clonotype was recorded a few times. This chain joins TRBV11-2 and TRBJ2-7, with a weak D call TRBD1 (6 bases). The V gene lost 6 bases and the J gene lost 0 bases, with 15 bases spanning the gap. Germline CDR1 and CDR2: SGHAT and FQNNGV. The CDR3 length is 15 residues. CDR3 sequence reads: CASSEFRDNSYEQYF. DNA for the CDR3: TGTGCCAGCAGTGAATTTCGGGACAACTCCTACGAGCAGTACTTC.

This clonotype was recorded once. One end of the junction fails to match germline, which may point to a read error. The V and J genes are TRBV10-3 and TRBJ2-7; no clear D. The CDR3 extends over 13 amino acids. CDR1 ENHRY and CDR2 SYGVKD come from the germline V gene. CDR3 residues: CASSYAASHEQYF. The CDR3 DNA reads TGTGCCAGCAGTTACGCAGCCTCCCACGAGCAGTACTTC.

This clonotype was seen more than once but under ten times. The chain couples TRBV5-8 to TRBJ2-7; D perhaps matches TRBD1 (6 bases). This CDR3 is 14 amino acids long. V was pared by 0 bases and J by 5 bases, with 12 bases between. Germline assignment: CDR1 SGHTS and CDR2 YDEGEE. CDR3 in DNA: TGTGCCAGCAGCTTGGTTACAGGGTTTAACGAGCAGTACTTC. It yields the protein CASSLVTGFNEQYF.

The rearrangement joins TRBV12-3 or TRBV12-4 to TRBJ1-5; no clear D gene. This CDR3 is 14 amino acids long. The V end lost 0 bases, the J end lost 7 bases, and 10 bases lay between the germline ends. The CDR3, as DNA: TGTGCCAGCAGTTTAGCGTCAGGCGTGCAGCCCCAGCATTTT. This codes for CASSLASGVQPQHF.

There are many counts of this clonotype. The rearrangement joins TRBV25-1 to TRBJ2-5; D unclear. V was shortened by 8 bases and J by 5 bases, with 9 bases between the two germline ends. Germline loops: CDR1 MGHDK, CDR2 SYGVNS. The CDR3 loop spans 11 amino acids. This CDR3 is CASAAGETQYF. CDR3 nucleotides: TGTGCCAGCGCGGCCGGGGAGACCCAGTACTTC.

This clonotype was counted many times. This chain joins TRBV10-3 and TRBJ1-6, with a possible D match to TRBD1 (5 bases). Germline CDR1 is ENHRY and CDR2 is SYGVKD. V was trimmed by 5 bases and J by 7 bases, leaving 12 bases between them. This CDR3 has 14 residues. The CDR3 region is CAISPNPGNSPLHF. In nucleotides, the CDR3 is TGTGCCATCAGTCCAAATCCAGGGAATTCACCCCTCCACTTT.

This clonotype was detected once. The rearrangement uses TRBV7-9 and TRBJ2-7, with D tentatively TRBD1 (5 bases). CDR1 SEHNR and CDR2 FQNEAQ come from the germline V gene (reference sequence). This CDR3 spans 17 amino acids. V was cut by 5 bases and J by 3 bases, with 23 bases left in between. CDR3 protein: CASSQDLTTVAFYEQYF. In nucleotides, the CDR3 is TGTGCCAGCAGCCAAGATTTAACGACAGTCGCTTTCTACGAGCAGTACTTC.

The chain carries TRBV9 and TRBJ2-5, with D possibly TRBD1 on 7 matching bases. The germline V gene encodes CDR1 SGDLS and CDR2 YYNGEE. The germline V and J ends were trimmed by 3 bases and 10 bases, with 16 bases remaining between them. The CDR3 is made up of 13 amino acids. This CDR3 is CASSEKRQGGQYF. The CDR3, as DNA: TGTGCCAGCAGCGAAAAAAGACAGGGAGGCCAGTACTTC.

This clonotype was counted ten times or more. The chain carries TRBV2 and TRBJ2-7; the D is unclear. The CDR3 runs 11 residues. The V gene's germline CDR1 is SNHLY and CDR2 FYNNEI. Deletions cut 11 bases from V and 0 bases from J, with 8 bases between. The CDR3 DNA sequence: TGTGCCGCAGGAAGCTCCTACGAGCAGTACTTC. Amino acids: CAAGSSYEQYF. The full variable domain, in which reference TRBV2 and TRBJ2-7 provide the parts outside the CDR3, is EPEVTQTPSHQVTQMGQEVILRCVPISNHLYFYWYRQILGQKVEFLVSFYNNEISEKSEIFDDQFSVERPDGSNFTLKIRSTKLEDSAMYFCAAGSSYEQYFGPGTRLTVT.

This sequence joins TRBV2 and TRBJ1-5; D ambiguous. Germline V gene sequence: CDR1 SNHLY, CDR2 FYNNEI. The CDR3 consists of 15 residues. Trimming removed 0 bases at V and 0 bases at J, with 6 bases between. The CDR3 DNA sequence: TGTGCCAGCAGTGAAGCGCGGCTTAGCAATCAGCCCCAGCATTTT. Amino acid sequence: CASSEARLSNQPQHF. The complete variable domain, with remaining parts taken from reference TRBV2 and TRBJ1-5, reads EPEVTQTPSHQVTQMGQEVILRCVPISNHLYFYWYRQILGQKVEFLVSFYNNEISEKSEIFDDQFSVERPDGSNFTLKIRSTKLEDSAMYFCASSEARLSNQPQHFGDGTRLSIL.

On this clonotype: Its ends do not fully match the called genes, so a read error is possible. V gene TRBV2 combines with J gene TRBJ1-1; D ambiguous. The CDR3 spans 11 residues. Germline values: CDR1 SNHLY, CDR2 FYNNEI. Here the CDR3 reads CTSRQNTEAFF. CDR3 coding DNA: TGTACCAGCCGACAGAACACTGAAGCTTTCTTT.

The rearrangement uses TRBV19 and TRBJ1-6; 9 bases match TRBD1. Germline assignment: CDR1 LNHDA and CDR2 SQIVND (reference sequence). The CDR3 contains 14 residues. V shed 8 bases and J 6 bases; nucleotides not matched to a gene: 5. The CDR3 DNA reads TGTGCCAGTGCTACGGACAGGGGTAATTCACCCCTCCACTTT. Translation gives CASATDRGNSPLHF.

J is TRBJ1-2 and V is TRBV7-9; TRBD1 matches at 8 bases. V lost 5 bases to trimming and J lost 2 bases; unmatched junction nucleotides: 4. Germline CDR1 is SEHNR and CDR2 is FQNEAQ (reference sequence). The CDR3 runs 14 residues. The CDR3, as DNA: TGTGCCAGCAGCCTGGGACAGGAGAACTATGGCTACACCTTC. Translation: CASSLGQENYGYTF.

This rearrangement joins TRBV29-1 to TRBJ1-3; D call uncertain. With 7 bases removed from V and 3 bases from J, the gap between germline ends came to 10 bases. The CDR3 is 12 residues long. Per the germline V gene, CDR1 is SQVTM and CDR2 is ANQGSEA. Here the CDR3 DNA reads TGCAGCGCGCTAGGGTTTGGAAACACCATATATTTT. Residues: CSALGFGNTIYF. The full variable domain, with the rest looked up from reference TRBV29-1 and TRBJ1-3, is SAVISQKPSRDICQRGTSLTIQCQVDSQVTMMFWYRQQPGQSLTLIATANQGSEATYESGFVIDKFPISRPNLTFSTLTVSNMSPEDSSIYLCSALGFGNTIYFGEGSWLTVV.

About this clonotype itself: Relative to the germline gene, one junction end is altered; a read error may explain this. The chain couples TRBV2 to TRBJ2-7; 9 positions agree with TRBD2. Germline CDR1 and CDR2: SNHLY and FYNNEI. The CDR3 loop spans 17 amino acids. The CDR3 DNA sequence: TGTGCCAGCGGTGAAGCGCTGGCAGCGGGGGGACGGGGGGAGCAGTACTTC. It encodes CASGEALAAGGRGEQYF.

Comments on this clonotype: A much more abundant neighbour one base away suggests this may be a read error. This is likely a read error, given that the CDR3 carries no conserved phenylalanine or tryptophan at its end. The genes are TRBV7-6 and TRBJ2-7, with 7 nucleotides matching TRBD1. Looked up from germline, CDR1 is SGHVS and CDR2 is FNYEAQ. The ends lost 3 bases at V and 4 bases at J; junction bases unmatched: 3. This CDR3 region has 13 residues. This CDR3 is CASSLEQGYEQYL. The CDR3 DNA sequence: TGTGCCAGCAGCTTGGAACAGGGGTACGAGCAGTACCTC.

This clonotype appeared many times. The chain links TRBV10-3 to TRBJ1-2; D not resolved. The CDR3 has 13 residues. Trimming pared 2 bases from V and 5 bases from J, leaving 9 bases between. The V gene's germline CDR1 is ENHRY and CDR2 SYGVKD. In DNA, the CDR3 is TGTGCCATCAGTGAGCTTACGCGGTATGGCTACACCTTC. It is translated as CAISELTRYGYTF.

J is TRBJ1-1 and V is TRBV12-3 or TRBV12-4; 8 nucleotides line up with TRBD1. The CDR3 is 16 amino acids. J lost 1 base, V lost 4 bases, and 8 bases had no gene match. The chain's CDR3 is CASSSAGQGKNTEAFF. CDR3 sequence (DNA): TGTGCCAGCAGTTCGGCTGGACAGGGAAAGAACACTGAAGCTTTCTTT.

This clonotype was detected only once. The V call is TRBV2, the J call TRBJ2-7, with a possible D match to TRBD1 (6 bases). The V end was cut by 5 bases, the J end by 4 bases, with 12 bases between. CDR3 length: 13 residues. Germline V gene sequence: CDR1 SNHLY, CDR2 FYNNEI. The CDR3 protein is CASSTGRGYEQYF. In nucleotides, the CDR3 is TGTGCCAGCAGTACAGGGAGAGGATACGAGCAGTACTTC.

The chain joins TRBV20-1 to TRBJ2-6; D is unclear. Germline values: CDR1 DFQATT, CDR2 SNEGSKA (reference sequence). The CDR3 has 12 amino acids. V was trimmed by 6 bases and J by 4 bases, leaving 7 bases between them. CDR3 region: CSAKAGANVLTF. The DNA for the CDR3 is TGCAGTGCGAAGGCCGGGGCCAACGTCCTGACTTTC.